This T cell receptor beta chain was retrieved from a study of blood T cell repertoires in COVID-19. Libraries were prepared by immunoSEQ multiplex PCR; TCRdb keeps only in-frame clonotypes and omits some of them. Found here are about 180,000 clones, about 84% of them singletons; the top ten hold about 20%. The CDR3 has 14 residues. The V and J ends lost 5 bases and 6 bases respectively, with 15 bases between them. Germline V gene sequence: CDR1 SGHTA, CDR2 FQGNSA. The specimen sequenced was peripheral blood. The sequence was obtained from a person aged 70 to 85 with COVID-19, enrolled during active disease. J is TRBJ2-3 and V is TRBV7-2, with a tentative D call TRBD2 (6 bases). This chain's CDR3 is CASSPRSGGDTQYF. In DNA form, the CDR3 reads TGTGCCAGCAGCCCACGATCCGGGGGTGATACGCAGTATTTT.